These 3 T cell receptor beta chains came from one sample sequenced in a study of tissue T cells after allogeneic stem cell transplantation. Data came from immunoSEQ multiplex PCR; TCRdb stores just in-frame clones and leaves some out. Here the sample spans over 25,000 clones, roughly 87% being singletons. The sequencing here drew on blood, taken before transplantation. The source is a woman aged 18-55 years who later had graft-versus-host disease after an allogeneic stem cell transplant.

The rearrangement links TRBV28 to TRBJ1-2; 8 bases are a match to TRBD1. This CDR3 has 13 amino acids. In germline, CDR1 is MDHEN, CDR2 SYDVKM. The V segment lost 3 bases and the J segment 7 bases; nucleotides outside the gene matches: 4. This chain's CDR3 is CASSFQGALGYTF. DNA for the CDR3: TGTGCCAGCAGTTTCCAGGGGGCGCTTGGCTACACCTTC.

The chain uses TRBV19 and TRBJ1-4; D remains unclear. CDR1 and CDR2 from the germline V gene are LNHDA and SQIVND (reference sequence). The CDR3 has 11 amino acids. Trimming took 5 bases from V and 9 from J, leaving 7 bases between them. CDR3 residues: CASSPDQKLFF. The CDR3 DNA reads TGTGCCAGTAGTCCTGACCAAAAACTGTTTTTT.

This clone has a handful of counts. CDR3 sequence (DNA): TGTGCCAGCAGCCCCACAGGGTTAGAGCAGTTCTTC. Translating it yields CASSPTGLEQFF. The rearrangement links TRBV9 to TRBJ2-1; D may be TRBD1 (6 bases). The CDR3 totals 12 residues. Germline V CDR1 and CDR2: SGDLS, YYNGEE. Between the trimmed V and J ends, which lost 4 bases and 10 bases, there was a span of 12 bases. Filled out from reference TRBV9 and TRBJ2-1, the complete variable domain reads DSGVTQTPKHLITATGQRVTLRCSPRSGDLSVYWYQQSLDQGLQFLIQYYNGEERAKGNILERFSAQQFPDLHSELNLSSLELGDSALYFCASSPTGLEQFFGPGTRLTVL.